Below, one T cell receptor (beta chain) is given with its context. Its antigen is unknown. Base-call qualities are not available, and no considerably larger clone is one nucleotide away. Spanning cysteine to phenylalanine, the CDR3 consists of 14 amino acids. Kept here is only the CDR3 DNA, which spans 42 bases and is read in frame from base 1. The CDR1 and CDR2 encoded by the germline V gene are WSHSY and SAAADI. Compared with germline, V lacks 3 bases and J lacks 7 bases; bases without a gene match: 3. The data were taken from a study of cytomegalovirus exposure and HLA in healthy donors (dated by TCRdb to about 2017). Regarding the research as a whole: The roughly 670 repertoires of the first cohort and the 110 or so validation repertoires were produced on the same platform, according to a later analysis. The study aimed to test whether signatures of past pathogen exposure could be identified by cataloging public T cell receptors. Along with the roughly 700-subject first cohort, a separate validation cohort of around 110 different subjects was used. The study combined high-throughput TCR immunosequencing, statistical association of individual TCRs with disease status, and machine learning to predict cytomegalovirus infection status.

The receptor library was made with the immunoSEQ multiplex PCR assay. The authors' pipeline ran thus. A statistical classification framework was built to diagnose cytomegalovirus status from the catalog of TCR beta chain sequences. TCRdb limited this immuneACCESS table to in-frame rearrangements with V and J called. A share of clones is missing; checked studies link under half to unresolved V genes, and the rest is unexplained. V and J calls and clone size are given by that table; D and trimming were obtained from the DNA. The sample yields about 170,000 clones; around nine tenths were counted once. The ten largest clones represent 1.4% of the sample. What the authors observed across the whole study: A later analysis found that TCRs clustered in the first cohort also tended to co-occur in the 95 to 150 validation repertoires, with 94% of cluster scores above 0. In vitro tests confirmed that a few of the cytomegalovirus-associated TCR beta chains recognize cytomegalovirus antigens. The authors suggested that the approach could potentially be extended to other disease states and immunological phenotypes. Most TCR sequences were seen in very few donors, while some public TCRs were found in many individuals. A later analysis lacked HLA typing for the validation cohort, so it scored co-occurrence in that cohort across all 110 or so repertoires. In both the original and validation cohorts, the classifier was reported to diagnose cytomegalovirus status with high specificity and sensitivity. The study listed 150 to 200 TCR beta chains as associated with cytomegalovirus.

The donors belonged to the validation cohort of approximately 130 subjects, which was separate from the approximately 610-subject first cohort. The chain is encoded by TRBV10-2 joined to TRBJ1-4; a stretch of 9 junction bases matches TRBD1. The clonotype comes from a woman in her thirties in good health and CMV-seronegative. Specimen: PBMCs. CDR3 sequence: CASSDTGGGEKLFF. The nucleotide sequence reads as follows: TGCGCCAGCAGTGACACAGGGGGCGGTGAAAAACTGTTTTTT.